Reported below is one T cell receptor (beta chain). The clone's antigen remains unknown. No base quality information exists; no much larger clone differs at one position. V gives up 4 bases and J gives up 0 bases, and the segment between their germline ends measures 6 bases. CDR1 and CDR2 are drawn from the germline V gene: SQVTM, ANQGSEA. The CDR3 covers 12 residues, taking in both the cysteine and the phenylalanine. Only the CDR3 DNA stays, 36 bases, in frame from base 1. The sample comes from a study of blood T cell repertoires in COVID-19 (dated by TCRdb to about 2020). For the study in its entirety: Samples from collaborators originated in the United States, Italy and Spain and spanned both the acute and convalescent phases of COVID-19. The prospective study material was composed of cDNA or gDNA derived from T cells, B-cell-depleted T cells, or PBMCs. A freely available public database, intended as a resource for researchers studying the immune response to SARS-CoV-2, is where the repertoires were released. The samples were drawn from the first 160 participants of the ongoing ImmuneRACE study and from roughly 1,300 subjects provided by 6 global collaborators. The sample metadata nearly always contained a de-identified subject ID, COVID-19 status, age in years and sex. Subjects who had been exposed to COVID-19, were actively infected with it, or had recovered from it provided the deeply sampled blood TCRbeta repertoires that made up the dataset. Where HLA class I and class II types were available, the types were taken from metadata supplied by the sample provider, not from assay-based typing.

Broad study findings and their caveats: The quantity of clinical and demographic metadata differed by source and by participant and was supplied without curation.

TCRbeta CDR3 regions were amplified from genomic DNA using the immunoSEQ Assay, a bias-controlled multiplex PCR. Concerning the study's data processing: The number of nucleated cells in each sample was estimated by amplification of reference gene primers within the assay. To quantify the absolute abundance of each unique TCRbeta CDR3 rearrangement, sequence reads were collapsed and filtered. Productive Simpson clonality was computed per sample as the square root of Simpson's diversity index over productive rearrangements. This is the immuneACCESS table as TCRdb keeps it, with only in-frame sequences that have V and J called. A part of the clones is gone; compared with another copy, unresolved V genes explain less than half, and the rest is unexplained. Clone size and the V and J calls come from that table; the DNA yielded D and trimming. For this sample there are about 120,000 clones; around 86% appear just once. Around 4.2% of the sample is held by the ten biggest clonotypes.

Each collaborating institution followed its own protocols to collect whole blood in K2EDTA tubes. For TCRbeta analysis, collaborators shipped samples in one of three forms: frozen whole blood, isolated PBMCs, or DNA extracted from either of those sample types. Input material: peripheral blood. The sequence was collected from a man aged 35-49 years with acute or convalescent COVID-19. The chain uses TRBV29-1 and TRBJ1-2, with an unclear D gene assignment. The nucleotide sequence is given as TGCAGCGTTGTCCAGACTAACTATGGCTACACCTTC. It is translated as CSVVQTNYGYTF.